One sample yielded the 18 T cell receptor beta chains listed below, sequenced in a study of regulatory T cells in long-lasting Graves disease. Time point here: persistent/refractory GD, antithyroid drugs over 5 years with positive TRAb. Following extraction of RNA from PBMCs, that RNA was used to make the TCR library. According to the study, TCR beta libraries were built with iRepertoire HTBI primers and CDR3-region Arm-PCR. TCRdb passed the multiplex PCR reads through MiXCR, listing each CDR3 protein once. The profile shows under 500,000 distinct CDR3 sequences, more than 20% of them singletons. This specimen consisted of peripheral blood mononuclear cells (PBMCs), obtained when the disease was refractory, from a patient treated with antithyroid drugs. The receptor source for this set is a female donor with Graves disease.

This clonotype was seen more than once but under ten times. V and J are TRBV7-9 and TRBJ1-4; TRBD1 matches 7 bases. J was trimmed by 7 bases and V by 5 bases; bases with no gene match: 7. The CDR3 extends over 14 amino acids. CDR1 is SEHNR and CDR2 is FQNEAQ in the germline V gene (reference sequence). The chain's CDR3 is CASSAPDRVEKLFF. The CDR3 coding sequence is TGTGCCAGCAGCGCCCCCGACAGGGTTGAAAAACTGTTTTTT.

The J gene is TRBJ1-1, the V gene TRBV14; possible D gene TRBD1, 6 bases. This CDR3 region has 18 residues. Deletions cut 0 bases from V and 1 base from J, with 18 bases between. Germline V gene sequence: CDR1 SGHDN, CDR2 FVKESK. The DNA of the CDR3 is TGTGCCAGCAGCCAAGAGCCGGGAAGGACAGTCCGGAACACTGAAGCTTTCTTT. It is translated as CASSQEPGRTVRNTEAFF.

For the CDR3, the DNA is TGCGCCAGCAGCCAAGAAACAGGGAGGAACACTGAAGCTTTCTTT. Translating it yields CASSQETGRNTEAFF. The chain carries TRBV4-3 and TRBJ1-1; a weak D match, TRBD1 (6 bases). CDR3 length: 15 residues. From germline, CDR1 is LGHNA and CDR2 YSLEER. Trimming stripped 0 bases from V and 1 base from J, with 9 bases between.

This chain links TRBV6-1 with TRBJ2-5; no definite D call. The CDR3 length is 13 residues. V lost 4 bases and J 1 base, leaving 7 bases between the germline ends. Per germline, CDR1 MNHNS and CDR2 SASEGT. CDR3 amino acids: CASSGTFQETQYF. For the CDR3, the DNA is TGTGCCAGCAGTGGGACCTTCCAAGAGACCCAGTACTTC.

This sequence joins TRBV29-1 and TRBJ1-2, with D possibly matching TRBD1 (6 bases). In germline, CDR1 is SQVTM, CDR2 ANQGSEA. This CDR3 spans 11 amino acids. V was clipped by 7 bases and J by 3 bases, with 9 bases between them. CDR3 nucleotide sequence: TGCAGCGCTTGGACAGACTATGGCTACACCTTC. Translated: CSAWTDYGYTF.

This clonotype was counted many times. The rearrangement joins TRBV5-1 to TRBJ2-7; D gene ambiguous. This CDR3 has 17 residues. From germline, CDR1 is SGHRS and CDR2 YFSETQ. V gave up 1 base and J gave up 0 bases, with 17 bases separating them. CDR3 protein: CASSLPSVEPYSYEQYF. The CDR3, as DNA: TGCGCCAGCAGCTTGCCAAGCGTCGAACCCTACTCCTACGAGCAGTACTTC.

This clonotype was detected many times. The V call is TRBV2, the J call TRBJ1-1; D uncertain. V shed 3 bases and J shed 5 bases, with 13 bases lying between them. This CDR3 spans 14 amino acids. Germline CDR1 reads SNHLY; CDR2 reads FYNNEI. The DNA of the CDR3 is TGTGCCAGCAGTGACGGCCAGGAGGTAACTGAAGCTTTCTTT. This gives the protein CASSDGQEVTEAFF.

This clonotype was picked up a small number of times. This rearrangement joins TRBV7-9 to TRBJ1-4, with D possibly matching TRBD1 (6 bases). CDR3 length: 14 residues. Trimming took off 5 bases at V and 7 bases at J, with 14 bases between the two ends. Looked up from germline, CDR1 is SEHNR and CDR2 is FQNEAQ (reference sequence). Here the CDR3 reads CASSVYGGGEKLFF. CDR3 in DNA: TGTGCCAGCAGCGTTTACGGGGGCGGTGAAAAACTGTTTTTT.

CDR3 bases: TGTGCCAGCGTGGGTTTCAATGAGCAGTTCTTC. It specifies CASVGFNEQFF. The V gene is TRBV27, the J gene TRBJ2-1; no reliable D call. The CDR3 covers 11 residues. Trimming removed 8 bases from V and 6 bases from J, with 8 bases in between. The germline V gene has CDR1 MNHEY and CDR2 SMNVEV (reference sequence).

This clonotype was counted only a few times. In DNA form, the CDR3 reads TGTGCCATCAGTGAGTCGGGGGAGGGAGGCAATCAGCCCCAGCATTTT. This sequence encodes CAISESGEGGNQPQHF. The chain carries TRBV10-3 and TRBJ1-5, with D tentatively TRBD1 (5 bases). V lost 0 bases and J lost 2, with 11 bases in between. Germline lookup yields CDR1 ENHRY and CDR2 SYGVKD. The CDR3 spans 16 residues.

This clonotype was picked up a small number of times. The J gene is TRBJ1-1, the V gene TRBV3-1; 7 bases are a match to TRBD1. The CDR3 loop spans 15 amino acids. Germline V gene data show CDR1 as LGHDT and CDR2 as YNNKEL (reference sequence). J was trimmed by 3 bases and V by 5 bases; bases with no gene match: 9. In DNA, the CDR3 is TGTGCCAGCAGCACTCGACAGGGAGGTTACACTGAAGCTTTCTTT. Encoded protein: CASSTRQGGYTEAFF.

This clonotype was counted ten times or more. The CDR3 DNA follows: TGTGCCAGCAGTTCTGACAGTTCCCTAGGGGGCTACACCTTC. It codes for CASSSDSSLGGYTF. The V call is TRBV12-3 or TRBV12-4, the J call TRBJ1-2; a possible D gene is TRBD1 (5 bases). V gave up 4 bases and J gave up 8 bases, with 17 bases separating them. CDR3 size: 14 residues.

The rearrangement joins TRBV20-1 to TRBJ1-5; 8 bases match TRBD1. J was trimmed by 3 bases and V by 0 bases; bases with no gene match: 4. Germline V gives CDR1 DFQATT, CDR2 SNEGSKA (reference sequence). This CDR3 comprises 15 residues. The chain's CDR3 is CSARDGTGPNQPQHF. The CDR3 DNA reads as TGCAGTGCTAGAGACGGGACAGGACCCAATCAGCCCCAGCATTTT.

As for this clonotype: This may come from a read error, since a much larger clone is one base off. V is TRBV29-1 and J is TRBJ2-7, with 8 positions matching TRBD1. This CDR3 region has 14 residues. J lost 9 bases, V lost 0 bases, and 10 bases had no gene match. Looked up from germline, CDR1 is SQVTM and CDR2 is ANQGSEA. The CDR3 nucleotides read TGCAGCGTTGAAGATGACAGGGGTTATGGCGGGCAGTACTTC. Translating gives CSVEDDRGYGGQYF.

CDR3 sequence: CSVTGRLGNTIYF. The CDR3 coding sequence is TGCAGCGTGACAGGAAGGCTCGGAAACACCATATATTTT. This chain uses TRBV29-1 with TRBJ1-3; D might be TRBD1 (6 bases). Trimming removed 6 bases from V and 4 bases from J, with 13 bases in between. CDR1 SQVTM and CDR2 ANQGSEA come from the germline V gene. This CDR3 comprises 13 residues.

This clonotype was detected many times. V and J are TRBV6-1 and TRBJ1-1; D unresolved. CDR1 is MNHNS, CDR2 SASEGT, per germline. This CDR3 comprises 17 residues. V was pared by 5 bases and J by 1 base, with 20 bases between. CDR3 protein: CASSPMGSSLWNTEAFF. The DNA for the CDR3 is TGTGCCAGCAGTCCCATGGGCAGTTCCCTTTGGAACACTGAAGCTTTCTTT.

This rearrangement joins TRBV15 to TRBJ2-3; 7 bases line up with TRBD1. CDR1 LNHNV and CDR2 YYDKDF come from the germline V gene (reference sequence). V was clipped by 3 bases and J by 4 bases; unmatched bases: 7. CDR3 length equals 15 residues. The CDR3 DNA sequence: TGTGCCACCAGCAGCCAGGGGGAAATCGCAGATACGCAGTATTTT. Encoded protein: CATSSQGEIADTQYF. Full variable domain (rest looked up from reference TRBV15 and TRBJ2-3): DAMVIQNPRYQVTQFGKPVTLSCSQTLNHNVMYWYQQKSSQAPKLLFHYYDKDFNNEADTPDNFQSRRPNTSFCFLDIRSPGLGDTAMYLCATSSQGEIADTQYFGPGTRLTVL.

This clonotype has a count of ten or more. The rearrangement uses TRBV2 and TRBJ1-4, with D perhaps TRBD1 (6 bases). The CDR3 totals 14 residues. The germline V gene has CDR1 SNHLY and CDR2 FYNNEI. Trimming left V 3 bases short and J 7 bases short, with 12 bases between. DNA of the CDR3: TGTGCCAGCAGTGATTTCACAGGGAGTGAAAAACTGTTTTTT. It codes for CASSDFTGSEKLFF.